This entry lists 31 T cell receptor beta chains sequenced from one sample in a study of T cell responses to AZD1222 COVID-19 vaccine. Data came from immunoSEQ multiplex PCR; TCRdb stores just in-frame clones and leaves some out. The data hold about 85,000 clones, with 65% to 90% observed a single time. The source material was peripheral blood, sampled on day 0 of AZD1222 vaccination. Receptors were obtained from an adult in good health.

CDR3 protein: CASSLVQGDPEAFF. CDR3 DNA: TGTGCCAGCAGCTTAGTACAGGGGGACCCTGAAGCTTTCTTT. V gene TRBV7-9 combines with J gene TRBJ1-1, with 8 bases fitting TRBD1. This CDR3 is 14 amino acids long. V trimming: 1 base; J trimming: 6 bases; junction bases outside the gene matches: 4. The germline gives CDR1 SEHNR, CDR2 FQNEAQ (reference sequence).

V usage is TRBV7-2 and J usage is TRBJ2-5, with 8 bases matching TRBD1. Germline values: CDR1 SGHTA, CDR2 FQGNSA. This CDR3 spans 13 amino acids. The ends lost 1 base at V and 5 bases at J; junction bases unmatched: 0. The CDR3 DNA reads as TGTGCCAGCAGCTTAGACAGGGGGGAGACCCAGTACTTC. It translates to CASSLDRGETQYF.

V usage is TRBV11-2 and J usage is TRBJ2-2; D gene unclear. The CDR3 contains 17 residues. Trimming left V 6 bases short and J 4 bases short, with 21 bases between. CDR1 SGHAT and CDR2 FQNNGV come from the germline V gene. The CDR3: CASSPQAAVASTGELFF. CDR3 DNA: TGTGCCAGCAGTCCTCAGGCTGCCGTAGCATCCACCGGGGAGCTGTTTTTT.

There are a few counts of this clone. The genes are TRBV7-3 and TRBJ2-2; 7 nucleotides match TRBD2. CDR3 length: 16 amino acids. Germline CDR1 and CDR2: SGHTA and FQGTGA. V lost 4 bases to trimming and J lost 0 bases; unmatched junction nucleotides: 5. The CDR3 is CASSSFLAANTGELFF. Here the CDR3 DNA reads TGTGCCAGCAGCTCGTTCCTAGCGGCGAACACCGGGGAGCTGTTTTTT.

V gene TRBV24-1 combines with J gene TRBJ1-4; D unclear. The germline CDR1 and CDR2 sequences are KGHDR and SFDVKD. The CDR3 is made up of 13 amino acids. Deletions cut 6 bases from V and 7 bases from J, with 11 bases between. CDR3 nucleotides: TGTGCCACCAGTCCCTCTATGGGTGAAAAACTGTTTTTT. It specifies CATSPSMGEKLFF.

The chain has TRBV10-3 and TRBJ2-7; D assignment may be TRBD1 or TRBD2 (5 bases each). The CDR3 totals 13 residues. Between the trimmed V and J ends, which lost 6 bases and 1 base, there was a span of 10 bases. The germline CDR1 and CDR2 sequences are ENHRY and SYGVKD. The CDR3 spells CAISPGPSYEQYF. CDR3 coding DNA: TGTGCCATCAGCCCGGGACCTTCCTACGAGCAGTACTTC.

The gene calls are TRBV15 and TRBJ1-1; 7 nucleotides align to TRBD1. V gave up 0 bases and J gave up 11 bases; unmatched junction bases: 6. The CDR3 contains 13 residues. Germline V gives CDR1 LNHNV, CDR2 YYDKDF (reference sequence). The CDR3 is CATSRDQGGSAFF. Here the CDR3 DNA reads TGTGCCACCAGCAGAGATCAGGGGGGCTCGGCTTTCTTT.

The rearrangement uses TRBV5-1 and TRBJ2-2, with 9 bases fitting TRBD1. With 4 bases clipped from V and 5 bases from J, the junction kept 12 bases outside the gene matches. The length of the CDR3 is 17 residues. CDR1 and CDR2 (germline): SGHRS, YFSETQ. The CDR3 sequence: CASSPQPGQGGTGELFF. The CDR3 DNA sequence: TGCGCCAGCAGCCCCCAACCGGGACAGGGTGGGACCGGGGAGCTGTTTTTT.

This sequence joins TRBV4-1 and TRBJ2-3; D possibly corresponds to TRBD1 (5 bases). The CDR3 loop spans 16 amino acids. In germline, CDR1 is MGHRA, CDR2 YSYEKL. V was cut by 1 base and J by 4 bases, with 15 bases left in between. This chain's CDR3 is CASSQGQPQGPDTQYF. The DNA of the CDR3 is TGCGCCAGCAGCCAAGGACAGCCGCAAGGCCCAGATACGCAGTATTTT.

The genes are TRBV19 and TRBJ1-5; D is unclear. Per germline, CDR1 LNHDA and CDR2 SQIVND (reference sequence). Trimming stripped 8 bases from V and 0 bases from J, with 14 bases between. The CDR3 consists of 15 residues. The CDR3 sequence is CASSRQVNSNQPQHF. The CDR3 DNA sequence: TGTGCCAGTTCGAGACAAGTAAATAGCAATCAGCCCCAGCATTTT.

The V and J genes are TRBV5-1 and TRBJ2-1; TRBD1 or TRBD2 may be the D gene (5 bases each). The germline gives CDR1 SGHRS, CDR2 YFSETQ. This CDR3 region has 15 residues. The germline V and J ends were trimmed by 4 bases and 5 bases, with 16 bases remaining between them. In DNA form, the CDR3 reads TGCGCCAGCAGCCCCTATGGGGACGTAAACAATGAGCAGTTCTTC. Translation gives CASSPYGDVNNEQFF. Complete variable domain (other parts from reference TRBV5-1 and TRBJ2-1): KAGVTQTPRYLIKTRGQQVTLSCSPISGHRSVSWYQQTPGQGLQFLFEYFSETQRNKGNFPGRFSGRQFSNSRSEMNVSTLELGDSALYLCASSPYGDVNNEQFFGPGTRLTVL.

The chain joins TRBV3-1 (or the pseudogene TRBV3-2) to TRBJ2-3; possible D gene TRBD2, 5 bases. The CDR3 is 14 residues long. Germline CDR1 and CDR2: LGHDT and YNNKEL (reference sequence). The V end was cut by 4 bases, the J end by 4 bases, with 12 bases between. The CDR3 region is CASSPRAAPDTQYF. CDR3 DNA sequence: TGTGCCAGCAGCCCCCGAGCGGCCCCAGATACGCAGTATTTT.

CDR3: CASSLGQGAINEQFF. Here the CDR3 DNA reads TGTGCCAGCAGCCTAGGACAGGGGGCGATCAATGAGCAGTTCTTC. The chain has TRBV7-3 and TRBJ2-1, with 11 bases that match TRBD1. This CDR3 has 15 residues. From germline, CDR1 is SGHTA and CDR2 FQGTGA. The V segment lost 5 bases and the J segment 6 bases; nucleotides outside the gene matches: 6.

A single count supports this clone. The rearrangement joins TRBV30 to TRBJ2-1; D is unresolved. Germline V lookup: CDR1 GTSNPN, CDR2 SVGIG (reference sequence). This CDR3 spans 15 amino acids. V lost 1 base and J lost 3, with 13 bases in between. CDR3: CAWSDLGSVYNEQFF. In nucleotides, the CDR3 is TGTGCCTGGAGTGATTTAGGTTCCGTCTACAATGAGCAGTTCTTC.

This chain connects TRBV27 to TRBJ2-7, with 10 bases lining up with TRBD2. J lost 7 bases, V lost 4 bases, and 13 bases had no gene match. In germline, CDR1 is MNHEY, CDR2 SMNVEV (reference sequence). The CDR3 spans 16 residues. In DNA form, the CDR3 reads TGTGCCAGCAGTTCCCCGGTAAAAACTAGCGGGAAGGAGCAGTACTTC. Translation: CASSSPVKTSGKEQYF.

The rearrangement links TRBV3-1 (or the pseudogene TRBV3-2) to TRBJ2-1, with 15 nucleotides matching TRBD2. Germline assignment: CDR1 LGHDT and CDR2 YNNKEL (reference sequence). V was clipped by 4 bases and J by 10 bases; unmatched bases: 2. The CDR3 sequence is 14 residues long. CDR3 nucleotides: TGTGCCAGCAGCCTCGGACTAGCGGGAGGGGAGCAGTTCTTC. Translation gives CASSLGLAGGEQFF.

This chain joins TRBV28 and TRBJ2-1, with D perhaps given as TRBD1 or TRBD2 (5 bases each). Germline V gives CDR1 MDHEN, CDR2 SYDVKM. The length of the CDR3 is 13 residues. The germline V and J ends were trimmed by 8 bases and 6 bases, with 14 bases remaining between them. The CDR3 reads CASGTGPINEQFF. For the CDR3, the DNA is TGTGCCAGCGGAACGGGACCGATCAATGAGCAGTTCTTC.

This chain links TRBV30 with TRBJ2-7, with TRBD2 matching 9 bases. CDR3 length equals 14 residues. V shed 3 bases and J 3 bases; nucleotides not matched to a gene: 6. Germline V gives CDR1 GTSNPN, CDR2 SVGIG (reference sequence). The DNA for the CDR3 is TGTGCCTGGAGCATAGGACTAGCGTTCTACGAGCAGTACTTC. Protein sequence: CAWSIGLAFYEQYF.

Worth noting for this clone: The identical CDR3 is also encoded by other nucleotide sequences in the sample. This chain links TRBV5-1 with TRBJ1-1; unclear D gene. There are 14 residues in the CDR3. The V end was cut by 0 bases, the J end by 1 base, with 7 bases between. Germline CDR1 and CDR2: SGHRS and YFSETQ. The CDR3, as DNA: TGCGCCAGCAGCTTGGAAACGGGGAACACTGAAGCTTTCTTT. Protein product: CASSLETGNTEAFF.

The chain carries TRBV9 and TRBJ1-6; D is perhaps TRBD1 (5 bases). The CDR3 contains 13 residues. V lost 1 base to trimming and J lost 10 bases, with 9 bases between them. Germline-derived CDR1 and CDR2 are SGDLS and YYNGEE. CDR3 sequence: CASSVSGDSPLHF. In DNA form, the CDR3 reads TGTGCCAGCAGCGTATCGGGGGACTCACCCCTCCACTTT.

The chain links TRBV20-1 to TRBJ2-7; D uncertain. Trimming pared 5 bases from V and 4 bases from J, leaving 6 bases between. CDR3 length: 10 residues. CDR1 and CDR2 from the germline V gene are DFQATT and SNEGSKA (reference sequence). In DNA, the CDR3 is TGCAGTGCTGGTTCTTACGAGCAGTACTTC. Translated: CSAGSYEQYF.

This clone was found once. The chain combines TRBV5-6 with TRBJ1-6, with 7 nucleotides matching TRBD1. The germline gives CDR1 SGHDT, CDR2 YYEEEE. CDR3 length: 14 amino acids. V gave up 1 base and J gave up 8 bases; unmatched junction bases: 3. CDR3 sequence reads: CASSLIDRDSPLHF. The CDR3 DNA sequence: TGTGCCAGCAGCTTGATTGACAGGGATTCACCCCTCCACTTT.

By proportion, this clone is medium-sized. The chain couples TRBV4-2 to TRBJ2-7, with D unclear. The CDR3 totals 13 residues. The V end lost 5 bases, the J end lost 3 bases, and 11 bases lay between the germline ends. Germline V gene lookup returns CDR1 LGHNA and CDR2 YNFKEQ. CDR3 nucleotides: TGTGCCAGCAGCTCTAACTCCCTCTACGAGCAGTACTTC. This codes for CASSSNSLYEQYF.

CDR3: CASSLLSPVTYEQYF. CDR3 sequence (DNA): TGTGCCAGCAGCTTGCTCTCTCCAGTCACCTACGAGCAGTACTTC. The chain recombines TRBV5-6 with TRBJ2-7, with no clear D. The CDR3 is made up of 15 amino acids. CDR1 SGHDT and CDR2 YYEEEE come from the germline V gene. Trimming pared 1 base from V and 2 bases from J, leaving 13 bases between.

The chain couples TRBV5-6 to TRBJ1-3; unclear D gene. The ends were cut back, 4 bases at V and 4 bases at J, with 6 bases in the middle. CDR1 is SGHDT, CDR2 YYEEEE, per germline. The CDR3 consists of 12 residues. CDR3 coding DNA: TGTGCCAGCAGCCAGCCGGGAAACACCATATATTTT. Amino acid sequence: CASSQPGNTIYF.

The chain has TRBV7-3 and TRBJ2-2; 7 bases match TRBD2. This CDR3 is built from 16 residues. Per the germline V gene, CDR1 is SGHTA and CDR2 is FQGTGA. V was clipped by 5 bases and J by 6 bases; unmatched bases: 12. This CDR3 reads CASSPRGGQRAGELFF. CDR3 nucleotides: TGTGCCAGCAGCCCAAGGGGAGGGCAGAGGGCCGGGGAGCTGTTTTTT.

The chain has TRBV11-3 and TRBJ2-4, with 10 positions matching TRBD1. The V and J ends lost 4 bases and 1 base, in that order; junction bases with no gene match: 4. The CDR3 has 16 amino acids. From germline, CDR1 is SGHNT and CDR2 YENEEA. CDR3 residues: CASSSGTGVAKNIQYF. In DNA form, the CDR3 reads TGTGCCAGCAGCTCCGGGACAGGGGTGGCCAAAAACATTCAGTACTTC.

This chain connects TRBV5-8 to TRBJ1-1, with TRBD1 matching over 8 bases. The germline V gene has CDR1 SGHTS and CDR2 YDEGEE. The ends lost 1 base at V and 5 bases at J; junction bases unmatched: 16. CDR3 size: 18 residues. The CDR3 DNA reads as TGTGCCAGCAGCTTGAACTTCGCCCCAGGGGGCCGAGCAACTGAAGCTTTCTTT. Translation gives CASSLNFAPGGRATEAFF.

This sequence joins TRBV11-1 and TRBJ1-2; D is ambiguous. Germline V CDR1 and CDR2: SGHAT, FQDESV (reference sequence). The CDR3 extends over 14 amino acids. V was shortened by 1 base and J by 4 bases, with 10 bases between the two germline ends. CDR3 bases: TGTGCCAGCAGCTTAGGGGATGACACCTATGGCTACACCTTC. It is translated as CASSLGDDTYGYTF. Full variable domain (missing parts from reference TRBV11-1 and TRBJ1-2): EAEVAQSPRYKITEKSQAVAFWCDPISGHATLYWYRQILGQGPELLVQFQDESVVDDSQLPKDRFSAERLKGVDSTLKIQPAELGDSAMYLCASSLGDDTYGYTFGSGTRLTVV.

The chain combines TRBV7-2 with TRBJ2-7; D is tentatively TRBD1 or TRBD2 (6 bases each). V lost 7 bases to trimming and J lost 6 bases, with 19 bases between them. The CDR3 runs 14 residues. Germline V gene sequence: CDR1 SGHTA, CDR2 FQGNSA. The CDR3 nucleotides read TGTGCCAGCATAGTCCAGGAGGGGGTCTCCGAGCAGTACTTC. It translates to CASIVQEGVSEQYF.

V usage is TRBV6-5 and J usage is TRBJ1-6; TRBD1 is a possible D gene (5 bases). Trimming removed 6 bases at V and 10 bases at J, with 19 bases between. Germline V CDR1 and CDR2: MNHEY, SVGAGI. This CDR3 has 15 amino acids. CDR3 residues: CASSPRGGWDSPLHF. The CDR3 region has the DNA TGTGCCAGCAGCCCCCGTGGGGGATGGGACTCACCCCTCCACTTT.